This TCR beta chain was obtained from a study of CD8 T cells in ankylosing spondylitis. General study results and limits: A number of the motif variants had already been described in reactive arthritis synovial fluid and blood. Researchers report that disease-linked clones proved CD8+ and relatively rare in peripheral blood. What seemed typical of ankylosing spondylitis blood was a TCR beta motif built from under 10 highly homologous variants.

Researchers built TCR beta libraries using quantitative 5'-RACE with molecular barcodes. One entry per CDR3 protein, called by TCRdb with MiXCR from the 5' RACE reads. The profile shows 250,000 to 350,000 distinct CDR3 sequences, around 18% of them singletons. This clonotype was seen at least ten times. Its specificity is unknown. The junction shows a germline mismatch at one end, possibly a read error. The CDR3 length is 14 residues. Germline-derived CDR1 and CDR2 are DFQATT and SNEGSKA (reference sequence). The chain joins TRBV20-1 to TRBJ1-1; no reliable D call. The sequence was obtained from a male donor with ankylosing spondylitis or in good health (not recorded which). The sequenced sample was blood, either unsorted or a sorted T cell fraction (not recorded which). The CDR3 spells CSAGEWGILTEAFF. The DNA for the CDR3 is TGCAGTGCTGGAGAATGGGGTATTCTCACTGAAGCTTTCTTT.